The following is a TCR beta chain sequence with its context. The antigen is not known. As for treatment: roughly 10-day PBMC culture with coronavirus spike peptide pools or control peptides (ViraFEST assay). An unexposed donor provided the CD4+ T cells, which were collected before the COVID-19 pandemic (2011-2018). The ViraFEST method relied on peptide pools to expand antigen-specific T cells, followed by TCR sequencing. The sample is drawn from a study of vaccination and CD4 T cells after COVID-19. Study at large: Cultures that served as controls received a CEFX pool, an HIV-1 Nef pool, or no peptide.

Once obtained from cultured CD4+ T cells, the DNA was sequenced using the Oncomine TCR Beta short-read assay. The authors extracted genomic DNA from cultured CD4+ T cells. TCRdb re-called the PCR reads with MiXCR, one entry per CDR3 protein. Of roughly 9,500 distinct CDR3 sequences in the sample, approximately 31% were seen once. After removal of 0 bases from V and 4 bases from J, the junction contained 0 bases not matched to a gene. This CDR3 has 16 amino acids. Looked up from germline, CDR1 is MRHNA and CDR2 is SNTAGT. The J gene is TRBJ2-2, the V gene TRBV6-4; 12 positions match TRBD1. This receptor was identified in a human donor in good health. Sequenced material: CD4+ T cells from blood, cultured in vitro. CDR3: CASSDSGQGATGELFF. In DNA form, the CDR3 reads TGTGCCAGCAGTGACTCGGGACAGGGGGCCACCGGGGAGCTGTTTTTT.